Presented here are 5 T cell receptor beta chains from one specimen sequenced in a study of T cell responses to AZD1222 COVID-19 vaccine. The assay was immunoSEQ multiplex PCR, and TCRdb's table has in-frame clones only and misses some. Among about 85,000 clones listed, less than 90% were seen once. The material was peripheral blood, obtained on day 0 of AZD1222 vaccination. The receptors were gathered from an adult in good health.

V gene TRBV18 combines with J gene TRBJ2-7, with D hard to call. V dropped 2 bases and J dropped 6 bases, with 5 bases sitting between them. The germline gives CDR1 KGHSH, CDR2 LQKENI. The CDR3 has 11 amino acids. The CDR3 coding sequence is TGTGCCAGCTCACCATACCCCGAGCAGTACTTC. This gives the protein CASSPYPEQYF. The complete variable domain, with remaining parts taken from reference TRBV18 and TRBJ2-7, reads NAGVMQNPRHLVRRRGQEARLRCSPMKGHSHVYWYRQLPEEGLKFMVYLQKENIIDESGMPKERFSAEFPKEGPSILRIQQVVRGDSAAYFCASSPYPEQYFGPGTRLTVT.

The chain carries TRBV7-3 and TRBJ2-2; D gene ambiguous. This CDR3 region has 16 residues. V lost 5 bases and J 0 bases, leaving 13 bases between the germline ends. Germline V gene lookup returns CDR1 SGHTA and CDR2 FQGTGA. CDR3 in DNA: TGTGCCAGCAGCGCACAAGGAGCGTCGAACACCGGGGAGCTGTTTTTT. Protein product: CASSAQGASNTGELFF.

The genes are TRBV19 and TRBJ1-5, with no clear D. V was clipped by 6 bases and J by 12 bases, with 12 bases between them. Germline CDR1 LNHDA, CDR2 SQIVND (reference sequence). The CDR3 is 11 amino acids. DNA of the CDR3: TGTGCCAGTAGGAGTCGCGAGGGCCAGCATTTT. Protein: CASRSREGQHF.

This chain connects TRBV5-1 to TRBJ2-1; possible D gene TRBD1, 6 bases. The ends were cut back, 1 base at V and 9 bases at J, with 11 bases in the middle. CDR3 length: 13 residues. CDR1 is SGHRS, CDR2 YFSETQ, per germline. CDR3 sequence: CASSLSWGLEQFF. Written as DNA, the CDR3 is TGCGCCAGCAGCTTGAGTTGGGGGCTTGAGCAGTTCTTC.

In nucleotides, the CDR3 is TGTGCCATCAAGGAGCAGGGGGGAAACTATGGCTACACCTTC. Its protein is CAIKEQGGNYGYTF. The chain has TRBV10-3 and TRBJ1-2; 7 positions match TRBD1. The CDR3 is made up of 14 amino acids. CDR1 ENHRY and CDR2 SYGVKD come from the germline V gene. The V segment lost 7 bases and the J segment 2 bases; nucleotides outside the gene matches: 7.